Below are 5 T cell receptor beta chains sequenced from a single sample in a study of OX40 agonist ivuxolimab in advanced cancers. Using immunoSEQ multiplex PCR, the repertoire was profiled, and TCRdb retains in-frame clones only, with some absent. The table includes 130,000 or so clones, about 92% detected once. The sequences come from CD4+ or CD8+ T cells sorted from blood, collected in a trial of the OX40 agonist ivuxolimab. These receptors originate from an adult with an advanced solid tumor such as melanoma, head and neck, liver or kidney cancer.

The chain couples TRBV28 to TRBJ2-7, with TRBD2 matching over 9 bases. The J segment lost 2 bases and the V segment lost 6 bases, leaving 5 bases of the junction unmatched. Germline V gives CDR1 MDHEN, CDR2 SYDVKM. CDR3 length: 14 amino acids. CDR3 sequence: CASSYGGRAYEQYF. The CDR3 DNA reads TGTGCCAGCAGCTATGGCGGGAGGGCCTACGAGCAGTACTTC.

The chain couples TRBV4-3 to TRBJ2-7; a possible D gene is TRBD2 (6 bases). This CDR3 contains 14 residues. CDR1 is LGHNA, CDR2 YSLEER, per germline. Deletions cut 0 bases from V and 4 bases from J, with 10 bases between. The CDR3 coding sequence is TGCGCCAGCAGCCAAGAGGACTACCGATACGAGCAGTACTTC. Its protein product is CASSQEDYRYEQYF.

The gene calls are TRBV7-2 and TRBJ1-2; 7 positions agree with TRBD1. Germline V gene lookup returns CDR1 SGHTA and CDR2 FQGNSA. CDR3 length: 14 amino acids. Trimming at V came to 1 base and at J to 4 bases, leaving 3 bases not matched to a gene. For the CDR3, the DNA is TGTGCCAGCAGCTTAGTCCAGGGGGTCTATGGCTACACCTTC. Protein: CASSLVQGVYGYTF.

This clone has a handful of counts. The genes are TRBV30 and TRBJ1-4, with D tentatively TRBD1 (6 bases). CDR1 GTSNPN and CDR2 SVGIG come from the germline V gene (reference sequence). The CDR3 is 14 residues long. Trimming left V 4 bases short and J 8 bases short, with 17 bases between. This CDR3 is CAWMTTGQGEKLFF. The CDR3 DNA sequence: TGTGCCTGGATGACGACGGGACAAGGGGAAAAACTGTTTTTT.

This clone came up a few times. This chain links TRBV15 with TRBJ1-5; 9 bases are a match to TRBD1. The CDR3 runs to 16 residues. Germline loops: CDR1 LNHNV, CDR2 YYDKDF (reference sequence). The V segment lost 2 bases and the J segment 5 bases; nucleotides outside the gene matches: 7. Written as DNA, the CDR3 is TGTGCCACCAGCAGATCTGGGACAGGGCCTTATCAGCCCCAGCATTTT. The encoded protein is CATSRSGTGPYQPQHF.